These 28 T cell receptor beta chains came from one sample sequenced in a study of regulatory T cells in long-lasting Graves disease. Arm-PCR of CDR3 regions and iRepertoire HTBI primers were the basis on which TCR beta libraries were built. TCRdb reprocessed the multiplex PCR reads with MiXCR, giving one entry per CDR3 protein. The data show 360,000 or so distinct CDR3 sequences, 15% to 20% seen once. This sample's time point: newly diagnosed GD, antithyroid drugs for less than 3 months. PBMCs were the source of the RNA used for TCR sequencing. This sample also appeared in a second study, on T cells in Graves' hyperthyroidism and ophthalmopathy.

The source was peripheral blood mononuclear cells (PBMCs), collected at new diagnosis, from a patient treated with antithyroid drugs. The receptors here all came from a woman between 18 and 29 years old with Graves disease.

The CDR3 sequence is CAISTPGQGPYEQYF. The CDR3 DNA reads TGTGCCATCAGCACTCCGGGACAGGGGCCCTACGAGCAGTACTTC. The chain couples TRBV10-3 to TRBJ2-7, with TRBD1 identical over 10 bases. Germline CDR1 and CDR2: ENHRY and SYGVKD. The CDR3 consists of 15 residues. V dropped 6 bases and J dropped 2; count of bases not matched to a gene: 7.

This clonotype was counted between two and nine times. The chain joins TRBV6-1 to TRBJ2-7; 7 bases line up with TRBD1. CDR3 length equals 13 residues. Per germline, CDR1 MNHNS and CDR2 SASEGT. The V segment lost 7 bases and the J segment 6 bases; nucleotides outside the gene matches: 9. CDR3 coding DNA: TGTGCCAGCATCCGACAGGGTTTGGGCGAGCAGTACTTC. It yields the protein CASIRQGLGEQYF.

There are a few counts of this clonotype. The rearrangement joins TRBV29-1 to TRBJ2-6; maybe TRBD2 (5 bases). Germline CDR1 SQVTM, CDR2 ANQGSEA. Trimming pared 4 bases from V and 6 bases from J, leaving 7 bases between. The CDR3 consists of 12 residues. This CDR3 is CSVAGLANVLTF. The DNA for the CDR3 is TGCAGCGTTGCGGGATTGGCCAACGTCCTGACTTTC.

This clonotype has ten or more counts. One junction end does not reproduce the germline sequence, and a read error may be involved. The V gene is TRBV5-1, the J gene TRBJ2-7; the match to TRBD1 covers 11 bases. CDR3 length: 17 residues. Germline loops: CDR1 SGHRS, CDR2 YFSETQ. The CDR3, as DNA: TGTGCCAGCAGCAAAACCGGACAGGGGGCCGTCGCCTACGAGCAGTACTTC. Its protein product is CASSKTGQGAVAYEQYF.

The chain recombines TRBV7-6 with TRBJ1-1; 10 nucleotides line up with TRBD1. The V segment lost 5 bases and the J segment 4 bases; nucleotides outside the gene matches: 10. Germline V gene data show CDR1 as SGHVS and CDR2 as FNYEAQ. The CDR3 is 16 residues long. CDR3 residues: CASSPNRDRGLTEAFF. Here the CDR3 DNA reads TGTGCCAGCAGCCCAAACCGGGACAGGGGTCTCACTGAAGCTTTCTTT.

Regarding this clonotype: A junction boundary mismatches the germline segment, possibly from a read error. CDR3 DNA sequence: TGCGCCGGCAGTAACAGCCCCAGTCGAGGCGAGCAGTTCTTC. Translating gives CAGSNSPSRGEQFF. This chain connects TRBV5-1 to TRBJ2-1; D uncertain. CDR1 SGHRS and CDR2 YFSETQ come from the germline V gene. CDR3 length: 14 residues.

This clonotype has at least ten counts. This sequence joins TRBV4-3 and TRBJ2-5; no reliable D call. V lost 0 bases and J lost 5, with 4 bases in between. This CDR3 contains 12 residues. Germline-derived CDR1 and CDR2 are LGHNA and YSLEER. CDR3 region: CASSQEGETQYF. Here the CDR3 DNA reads TGCGCCAGCAGCCAAGAAGGGGAGACCCAGTACTTC.

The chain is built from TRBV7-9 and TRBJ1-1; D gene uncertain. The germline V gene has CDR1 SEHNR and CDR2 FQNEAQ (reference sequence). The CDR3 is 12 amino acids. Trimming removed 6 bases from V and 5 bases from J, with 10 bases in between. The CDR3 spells CASSNMRTEAFF. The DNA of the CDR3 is TGTGCCAGCAGTAACATGAGGACTGAAGCTTTCTTT.

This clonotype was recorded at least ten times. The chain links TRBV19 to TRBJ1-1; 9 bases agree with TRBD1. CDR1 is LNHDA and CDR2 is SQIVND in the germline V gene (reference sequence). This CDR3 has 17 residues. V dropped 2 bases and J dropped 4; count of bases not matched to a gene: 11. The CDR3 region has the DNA TGTGCCAGTAGTATACTGGGACAGGGAGAAGGGCGCACTGAAGCTTTCTTT. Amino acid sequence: CASSILGQGEGRTEAFF.

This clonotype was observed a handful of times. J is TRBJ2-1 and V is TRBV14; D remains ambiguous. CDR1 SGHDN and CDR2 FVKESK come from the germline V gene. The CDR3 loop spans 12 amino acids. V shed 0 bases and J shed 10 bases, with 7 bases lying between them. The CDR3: CASSQDRREQFF. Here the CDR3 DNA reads TGTGCCAGCAGCCAAGATCGCAGGGAGCAGTTCTTC.

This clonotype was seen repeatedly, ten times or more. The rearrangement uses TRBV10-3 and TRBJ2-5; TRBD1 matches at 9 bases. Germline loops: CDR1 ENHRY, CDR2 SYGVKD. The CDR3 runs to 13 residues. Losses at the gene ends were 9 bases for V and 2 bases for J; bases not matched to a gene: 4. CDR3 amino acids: CAMNRGPQETQYF. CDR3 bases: TGTGCCATGAACAGGGGGCCGCAAGAGACCCAGTACTTC.

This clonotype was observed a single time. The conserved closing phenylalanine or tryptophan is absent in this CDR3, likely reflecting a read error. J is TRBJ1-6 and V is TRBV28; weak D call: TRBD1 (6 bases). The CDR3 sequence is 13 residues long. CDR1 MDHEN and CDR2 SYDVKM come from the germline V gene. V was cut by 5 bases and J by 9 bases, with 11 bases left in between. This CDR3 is CASSGGSSSPLHS. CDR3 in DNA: TGTGCCAGCAGTGGGGGCTCTAGTTCACCCCTCCACTCT.

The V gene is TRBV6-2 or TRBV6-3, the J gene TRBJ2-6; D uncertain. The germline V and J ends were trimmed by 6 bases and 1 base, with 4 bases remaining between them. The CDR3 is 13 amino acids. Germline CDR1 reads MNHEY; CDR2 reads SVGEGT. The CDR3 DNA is TGTGCCAGCAGAGAGTCTGGGGCCAACGTCCTGACTTTC. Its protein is CASRESGANVLTF.

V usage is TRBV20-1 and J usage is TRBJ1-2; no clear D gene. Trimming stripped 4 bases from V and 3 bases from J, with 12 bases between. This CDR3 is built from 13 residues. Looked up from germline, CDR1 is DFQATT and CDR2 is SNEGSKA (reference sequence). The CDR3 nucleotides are TGCAGTGCTAACCGTCCGCTCGACTATGGCTACACCTTC. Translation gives CSANRPLDYGYTF.

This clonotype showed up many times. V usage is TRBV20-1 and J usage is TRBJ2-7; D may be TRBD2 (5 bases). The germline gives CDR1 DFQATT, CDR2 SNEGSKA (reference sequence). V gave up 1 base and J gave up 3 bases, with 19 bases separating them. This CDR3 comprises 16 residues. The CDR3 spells CSARGMISGILYEQYF. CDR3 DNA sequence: TGCAGTGCTAGAGGAATGATTTCGGGAATCCTCTACGAGCAGTACTTC.

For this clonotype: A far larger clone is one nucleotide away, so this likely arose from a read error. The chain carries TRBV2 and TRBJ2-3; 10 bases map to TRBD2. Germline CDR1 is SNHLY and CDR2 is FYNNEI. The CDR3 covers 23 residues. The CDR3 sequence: CASSLSPRPGLADHFSSTDTRYF. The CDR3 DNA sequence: TGTGCCAGCAGCTTATCCCCACGGCCCGGACTAGCGGACCATTTTTCTAGCACAGATACGCGGTATTTT.

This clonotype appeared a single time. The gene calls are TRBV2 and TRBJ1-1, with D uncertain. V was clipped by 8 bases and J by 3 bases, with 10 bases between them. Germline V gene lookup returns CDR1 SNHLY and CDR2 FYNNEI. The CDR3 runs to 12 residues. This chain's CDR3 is CASGRMDTEAFF. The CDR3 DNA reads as TGTGCCAGCGGACGGATGGACACTGAAGCTTTCTTT.

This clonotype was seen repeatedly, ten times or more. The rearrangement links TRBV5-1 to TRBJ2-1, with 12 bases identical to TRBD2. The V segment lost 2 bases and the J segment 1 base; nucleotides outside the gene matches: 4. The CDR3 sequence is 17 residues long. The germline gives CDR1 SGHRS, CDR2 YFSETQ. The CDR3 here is CASSFPGLAGSYNEQFF. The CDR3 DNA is TGCGCCAGCAGCTTTCCGGGACTAGCGGGTTCCTACAATGAGCAGTTCTTC.

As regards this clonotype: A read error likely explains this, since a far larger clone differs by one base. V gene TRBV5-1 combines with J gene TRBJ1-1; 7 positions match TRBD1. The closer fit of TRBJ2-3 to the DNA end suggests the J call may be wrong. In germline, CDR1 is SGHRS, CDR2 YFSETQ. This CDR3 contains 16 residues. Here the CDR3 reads CASSLGTGAFTDAQYF. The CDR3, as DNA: TGCGCCAGCAGCTTGGGCACAGGGGCTTTCACAGATGCGCAGTATTTT.

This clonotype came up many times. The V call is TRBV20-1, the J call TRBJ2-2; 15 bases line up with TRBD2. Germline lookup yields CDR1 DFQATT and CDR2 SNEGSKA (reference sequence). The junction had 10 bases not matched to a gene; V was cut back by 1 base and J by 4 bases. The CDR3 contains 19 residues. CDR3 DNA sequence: TGCAGTGCTAGAGTCCCGGGACTAGCGGGGGGATTTCGCACCGGGGAGCTGTTTTTT. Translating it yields CSARVPGLAGGFRTGELFF.

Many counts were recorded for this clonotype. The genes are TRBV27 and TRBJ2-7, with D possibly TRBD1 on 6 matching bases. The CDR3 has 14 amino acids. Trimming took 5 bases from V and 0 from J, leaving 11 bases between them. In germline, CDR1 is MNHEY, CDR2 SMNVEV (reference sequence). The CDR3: CASSEDSISYEQYF. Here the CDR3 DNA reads TGTGCCAGCAGTGAGGACAGCATCTCCTACGAGCAGTACTTC.

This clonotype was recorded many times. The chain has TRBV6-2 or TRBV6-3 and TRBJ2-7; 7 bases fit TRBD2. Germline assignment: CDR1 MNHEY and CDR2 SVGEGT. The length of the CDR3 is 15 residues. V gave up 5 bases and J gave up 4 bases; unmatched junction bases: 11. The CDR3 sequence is CASSIRLAGRYEQYF. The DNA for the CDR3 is TGTGCCAGCAGTATCCGACTAGCTGGGCGATACGAGCAGTACTTC.

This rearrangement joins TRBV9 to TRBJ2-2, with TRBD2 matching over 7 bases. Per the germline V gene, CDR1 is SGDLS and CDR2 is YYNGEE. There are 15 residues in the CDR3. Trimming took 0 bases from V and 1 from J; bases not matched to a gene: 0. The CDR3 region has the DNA TGTGCCAGCAGCGTAGCGGGGGGGAACACCGGGGAGCTGTTTTTT. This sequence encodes CASSVAGGNTGELFF.

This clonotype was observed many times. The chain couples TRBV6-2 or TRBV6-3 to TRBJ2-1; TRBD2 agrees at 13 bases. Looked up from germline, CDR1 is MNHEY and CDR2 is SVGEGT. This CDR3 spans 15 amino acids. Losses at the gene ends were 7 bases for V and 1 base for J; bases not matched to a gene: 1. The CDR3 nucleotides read TGTGCCAGCACGACTAGCGGGAGGTCCTACAATGAGCAGTTCTTC. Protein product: CASTTSGRSYNEQFF.

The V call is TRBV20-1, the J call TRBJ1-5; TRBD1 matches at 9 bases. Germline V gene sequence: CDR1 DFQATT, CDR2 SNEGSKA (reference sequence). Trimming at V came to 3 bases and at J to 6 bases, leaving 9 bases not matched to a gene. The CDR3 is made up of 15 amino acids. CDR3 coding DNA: TGCAGTGCTAGTATTGGACAGGGGATGGGTCAGCCCCAGCATTTT. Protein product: CSASIGQGMGQPQHF.

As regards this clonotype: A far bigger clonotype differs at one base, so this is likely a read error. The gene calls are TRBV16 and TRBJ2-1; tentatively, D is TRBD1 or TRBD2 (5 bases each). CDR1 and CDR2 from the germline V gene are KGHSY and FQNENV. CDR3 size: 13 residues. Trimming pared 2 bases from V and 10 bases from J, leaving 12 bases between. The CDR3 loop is CASSQQGPYEQFF. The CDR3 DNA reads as TGTGCCAGCAGCCAACAGGGACCCTACGAGCAGTTCTTC.

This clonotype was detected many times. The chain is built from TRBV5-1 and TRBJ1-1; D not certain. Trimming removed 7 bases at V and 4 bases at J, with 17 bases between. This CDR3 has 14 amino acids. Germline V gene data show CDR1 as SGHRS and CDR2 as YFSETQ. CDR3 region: CASGEGGGSTEAFF. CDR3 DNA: TGCGCCAGCGGCGAGGGCGGCGGAAGCACTGAAGCTTTCTTT.

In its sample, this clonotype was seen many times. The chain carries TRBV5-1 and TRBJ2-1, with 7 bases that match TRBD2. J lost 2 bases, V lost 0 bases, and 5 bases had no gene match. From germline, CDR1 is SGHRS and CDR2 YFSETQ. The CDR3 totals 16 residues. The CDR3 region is CASSLVGREAYNEQFF. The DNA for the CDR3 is TGCGCCAGCAGCTTGGTGGGACGGGAGGCCTACAATGAGCAGTTCTTC.